This is a list of T cell receptor beta chains from one sample in a study of a mutant IDH1 vaccine in newly diagnosed glioma. TCRdb's copy holds only in-frame clones and misses some; the assay was immunoSEQ multiplex PCR. The repertoire holds tens of thousands of clones, roughly 80% seen once, with 7% to 8% in the top ten. Sequencing was performed on PBMCs, taken from a glioma patient treated with radiotherapy, temozolomide or both. The receptors come from a woman between 50 and 59 years old with glioma. Both conserved end residues are part of each CDR3. A D gene is named only where the DNA matches it firmly. Some rows mark clone size as missing; the rest say once, few, many or name a class of expanded clone.

j_call clone_size d_call v_call cdr3_aa cdr3_nt
TRBJ1-2 - - TRBV30 CAHYRGRYGYTF TGTGCCCATTATAGGGGTCGGTATGGCTACACCTTC
TRBJ1-1 - - TRBV4-1 CASSQGETGRGTEAFF TGCGCCAGCAGCCAAGGGGAGACAGGTAGAGGTACTGAAGCTTTCTTT
TRBJ2-7 - TRBD1 TRBV5-6 CAGGTGLGEQYF TGTGCCGGCGGGACAGGGTTGGGCGAGCAGTACTTC
TRBJ1-3 - - TRBV18 CASSPLIGPGNTIYF TGTGCCAGCTCACCTCTAATCGGGCCAGGAAACACCATATATTTT
TRBJ2-5 - - TRBV18 CASSRGQGRELTQETQYF TGTGCCAGCTCACGGGGGCAGGGCAGGGAGCTGACTCAAGAGACCCAGTACTTC
TRBJ1-2 few - TRBV20-1 CSAGQQHGYTF TGCAGTGCAGGGCAGCAACATGGCTACACCTTC
TRBJ1-1 few - TRBV18 CASSPVAGEFLTEAFF TGTGCCAGCTCACCAGTGGCAGGAGAATTCCTCACTGAAGCTTTCTTT
TRBJ2-5 - - TRBV6-5 CASSSSGMGETQYF TGTGCCAGCAGTTCCTCAGGGATGGGAGAGACCCAGTACTTC
TRBJ2-7 - TRBD1 TRBV27 CASSLGAGGEQYF TGTGCCAGCAGTTTAGGGGCAGGGGGAGAGCAGTACTTC
TRBJ1-1 few TRBD1 TRBV2 CASSQGENTEAFF TGTGCCAGCAGCCAGGGGGAGAACACTGAAGCTTTCTTT
TRBJ2-3 - TRBD2 TRBV4-3 CASSQEGPSGGRGLDTQYF TGCGCCAGCAGCCAAGAAGGGCCTAGCGGGGGGCGGGGGTTGGATACGCAGTATTTT
TRBJ2-7 - TRBD1 TRBV18 CASSRVGTGVEQYF TGTGCCAGCTCACGGGTCGGGACAGGGGTCGAGCAGTACTTC
TRBJ2-7 - TRBD1 TRBV2 CASSEPEDRFSYEQYF TGTGCCAGCAGTGAACCCGAGGACAGGTTCTCCTACGAGCAGTACTTC
TRBJ2-3 once TRBD2 TRBV7-6 CASSSLAGGGDTQYF TGTGCCAGCAGCTCACTAGCGGGGGGGGGAGATACGCAGTATTTT
TRBJ1-5 - - TRBV4-3 CASSQDRNGVRQPQHF TGCGCCAGCAGCCAAGATCGTAATGGGGTACGGCAGCCCCAGCATTTT
TRBJ2-1 - - TRBV5-5 CASSLEAGSANEQFF TGTGCCAGCAGCTTGGAGGCAGGGAGTGCCAATGAGCAGTTCTTC
TRBJ2-7 - - TRBV6-1 CASRERGAHSYEQYF TGTGCCAGCAGAGAAAGAGGGGCCCACTCCTACGAGCAGTACTTC
TRBJ2-1 - TRBD2 TRBV9 CASSVSTSGGFNEQFF TGTGCCAGCAGCGTTTCGACTAGCGGGGGTTTCAATGAGCAGTTCTTC
TRBJ1-2 - - TRBV19 CASSMRDAGAYGYTF TGTGCCAGTAGTATGAGGGACGCGGGGGCTTATGGCTACACCTTC
TRBJ1-6 - - TRBV19 CASTDSPYNSPLHF TGTGCCAGTACAGACAGTCCCTATAATTCACCCCTCCACTTT
TRBJ1-4 - - TRBV12-5 CASGLSSPTAEKLFF TGTGCTAGTGGTCTATCCTCGCCCACGGCTGAAAAACTGTTTTTT
TRBJ2-7 few TRBD1 TRBV7-9 CASSSYRGRYEQYF TGTGCCAGCAGCTCGTACAGGGGCCGCTACGAGCAGTACTTC
TRBJ1-1 - - TRBV10-3 CAISETRTAEAFF TGTGCCATCAGTGAGACTCGGACAGCTGAAGCTTTCTTT
TRBJ1-6 - - TRBV19 CASSPSGKGNSPLHF TGTGCCAGTAGTCCCTCCGGGAAGGGGAATTCACCCCTCCACTTT
TRBJ1-1 - - TRBV5-4 CASSLRLENTEAFF TGTGCCAGCAGCTTGAGACTGGAGAACACTGAAGCTTTCTTT
TRBJ2-2 - - TRBV2 CASRATNTGELFF TGTGCCAGCAGGGCGACGAACACCGGGGAGCTGTTTTTT
TRBJ1-2 few - TRBV7-8 CASSPLVLQGRSGYTF TGTGCCAGCAGCCCGCTCGTTTTGCAGGGGCGTTCTGGCTACACCTTC
TRBJ2-7 - TRBD2 TRBV9 CASSPSSGLYEQYF TGTGCCAGCAGCCCAAGTAGCGGGCTCTACGAGCAGTACTTC
TRBJ1-1 - - TRBV27 CASSPLWVGGEGTEAFF TGTGCCAGCAGTCCCCTTTGGGTGGGGGGAGAGGGCACTGAAGCTTTCTTT
TRBJ1-5 - TRBD1 TRBV30 CAWSARQGSNQPQHF TGTGCCTGGAGTGCCCGACAGGGGTCGAATCAGCCCCAGCATTTT
TRBJ2-5 - TRBD2 TRBV5-4 CASSRGLAGEGETQYF TGTGCCAGCAGCCGGGGACTAGCGGGGGAAGGGGAGACCCAGTACTTC
TRBJ2-1 - TRBD2 TRBV5-6 CASSLLAGGLNEQFF TGTGCCAGCAGCCTACTAGCGGGGGGGCTCAATGAGCAGTTCTTC
TRBJ2-7 - - TRBV19 CASTMNTGNSYEQYF TGTGCCAGTACTATGAATACCGGAAACTCCTACGAGCAGTACTTC
TRBJ2-2 - - TRBV6-4 CASSEKYRAGELFF TGTGCCAGCAGTGAAAAATACAGGGCCGGGGAGCTGTTTTTT
TRBJ1-2 once TRBD1 TRBV28 CASSSSRDRYYGYTF TGTGCCAGCAGTTCATCCCGGGACAGGTACTATGGCTACACCTTC
TRBJ2-3 - - TRBV9 CASSLYPTDTQYF TGTGCCAGCAGCCTATACCCTACAGATACGCAGTATTTT
TRBJ1-2 - - TRBV18 CASSPEGNYGYTF TGTGCCAGCTCACCAGAGGGGAACTATGGCTACACCTTC